These 9 T cell receptor beta chains originate from one sample sequenced in a study of blood T cell repertoires in COVID-19. The method was immunoSEQ multiplex PCR; TCRdb's version includes in-frame clones alone and lacks a portion of them. The top ten hold roughly 8.7% of the sample, which has under 250,000 clones, around four fifths seen once. The sequenced sample consisted of peripheral blood. The receptors were gathered from a man aged 35 to 55 with active or convalescent COVID-19.

The gene calls are TRBV6-5 and TRBJ1-2, with 11 bases aligning to TRBD1. CDR1 and CDR2 (germline): MNHEY, SVGAGI. This CDR3 is 15 amino acids long. After removal of 6 bases from V and 4 bases from J, the junction contained 7 bases not matched to a gene. This CDR3 reads CASRKPGQGVYGYTF. The CDR3 coding sequence is TGTGCCAGCAGGAAACCGGGACAGGGGGTCTATGGCTACACCTTC.

This clone has a handful of counts. The J gene is TRBJ2-3, the V gene TRBV10-3; D perhaps matches TRBD2 (6 bases). The V gene lost 8 bases and the J gene lost 3 bases, with 15 bases spanning the gap. CDR3 length equals 14 residues. Looked up from germline, CDR1 is ENHRY and CDR2 is SYGVKD. The DNA of the CDR3 is TGTGCCATCGCCACGGGAGAATCGACAGATACGCAGTATTTT. Its protein is CAIATGESTDTQYF.

This clone was counted only a few times. The CDR3 is CASSQGTGRTQYF. In DNA, the CDR3 is TGTGCCAGCAGCCAAGGGACAGGGAGGACCCAGTACTTC. The chain couples TRBV14 to TRBJ2-5, with 8 bases matching TRBD1. Germline V lookup: CDR1 SGHDN, CDR2 FVKESK. This CDR3 is 13 amino acids long. V lost 1 base and J lost 7; bases outside the gene matches: 2.

This chain connects TRBV30 to TRBJ2-2; D remains unclear. The V end lost 7 bases, the J end lost 4 bases, and 13 bases lay between the germline ends. The CDR3 has 13 residues. Germline V gene sequence: CDR1 GTSNPN, CDR2 SVGIG (reference sequence). The DNA of the CDR3 is TGTGCCTCCGCCCTTAGTATCACCGGGGAGCTGTTTTTT. This codes for CASALSITGELFF.

The chain has TRBV18 and TRBJ1-5; D gene uncertain. CDR1 and CDR2 (germline): KGHSH, LQKENI. The ends were cut back, 2 bases at V and 6 bases at J, with 11 bases in the middle. The CDR3 length is 14 residues. As DNA, the CDR3 is TGTGCCAGCTCACCAAACGAGGTAGCTCAGCCCCAGCATTTT. Amino acids: CASSPNEVAQPQHF.

The rearrangement links TRBV4-2 to TRBJ1-1; possibly TRBD1 for D (5 bases). V lost 0 bases and J lost 11, with 16 bases in between. Germline V gene sequence: CDR1 LGHNA, CDR2 YNFKEQ. The CDR3 contains 14 residues. The CDR3 nucleotides read TGTGCCAGCAGCCAAGATCCCAGGGCGGGAGATGCTTTCTTT. This sequence encodes CASSQDPRAGDAFF.

The V call is TRBV27, the J call TRBJ2-5; D may be TRBD1 (5 bases). Trimming removed 4 bases from V and 9 bases from J, with 18 bases in between. CDR3 length: 14 residues. CDR1 and CDR2 from the germline V gene are MNHEY and SMNVEV (reference sequence). The CDR3 nucleotides read TGTGCCAGCAGTTGGCAGGGCCCCCTCTCGGCCCAGTACTTC. Its translation is CASSWQGPLSAQYF.

The sample holds a few counts of this clone. V usage is TRBV4-1 and J usage is TRBJ2-1; no clear D. The V gene lost 1 base and the J gene lost 5 bases, with 12 bases spanning the gap. Germline CDR1 reads MGHRA; CDR2 reads YSYEKL. The CDR3 has 15 residues. The CDR3 DNA reads as TGCGCCAGCAGCCAAGTTCACGCCGAGCACAATGAGCAGTTCTTC. Protein: CASSQVHAEHNEQFF.

The chain joins TRBV7-9 to TRBJ1-2; 7 nucleotides line up with TRBD1. Germline lookup yields CDR1 SEHNR and CDR2 FQNEAQ (reference sequence). The CDR3 runs 14 residues. Germline trimming cut 4 bases from V and 2 bases from J; bases unmatched to any gene: 4. The CDR3 coding sequence is TGTGCCAGCAGCTGGGACAGCAACAACTATGGCTACACCTTC. The encoded protein is CASSWDSNNYGYTF.